These 30 T cell receptor beta chains were sequenced from one sample in a study of blood T cell repertoires in COVID-19 (TCRdb year 2020). Receptor libraries were prepared by the immunoSEQ multiplex PCR assay. TCRdb's version of the immuneACCESS table is confined to in-frame rearrangements and falls short of the full clone set. An unresolved V gene accounts for under half of the shortfall where checked; the remainder is of unknown origin. For this sample there are a few hundred thousand clones; around 86% appear just once. The ten largest make up 3.5% to 4% of the sample. The sequenced sample was peripheral blood. The receptors derive from a man between 18 and 29 years old with active or convalescent COVID-19.

This clone was counted ten times or more. The chain has TRBV18 and TRBJ1-2; D unresolved. The CDR3 sequence is 16 residues long. The germline gives CDR1 KGHSH, CDR2 LQKENI. Trimming removed 2 bases from V and 3 bases from J, with 16 bases in between. The CDR3: CASSPIDQEMHYGYTF. DNA of the CDR3: TGTGCCAGCTCACCAATTGATCAGGAAATGCACTATGGCTACACCTTC.

The chain combines TRBV7-9 with TRBJ2-5; 11 positions match TRBD2. The V segment lost 2 bases and the J segment 3 bases; nucleotides outside the gene matches: 5. The CDR3 covers 16 residues. Germline V gives CDR1 SEHNR, CDR2 FQNEAQ (reference sequence). In nucleotides, the CDR3 is TGTGCCAGCAGCTTAAACCTGGGACTAGCGGAAGAGACCCAGTACTTC. Protein: CASSLNLGLAEETQYF.

The genes are TRBV3-1 (or the pseudogene TRBV3-2) and TRBJ2-2; 7 bases agree with TRBD1. J lost 6 bases, V lost 7 bases, and 2 bases had no gene match. This CDR3 has 12 residues. Germline CDR1 LGHDT, CDR2 YNNKEL (reference sequence). The DNA of the CDR3 is TGTGCCAGCAACACAGGGGCCGGGGAGCTGTTTTTT. Translation gives CASNTGAGELFF.

The chain combines TRBV5-1 with TRBJ2-7; 12 positions match TRBD1. The CDR3 consists of 14 residues. CDR1 and CDR2 (germline): SGHRS, YFSETQ. The trim removed 5 bases at V and 6 bases at J, leaving 6 bases unmatched. The DNA for the CDR3 is TGCGCCAGCAGTTCCCGGGACAGGGGGCGCGAGCAGTACTTC. Its protein is CASSSRDRGREQYF.

CDR3 nucleotide sequence: TGTGCCTGGAGTGTTGATCGTGTCATGGGACAGGGAACGAATGACTACACCTTC. It encodes CAWSVDRVMGQGTNDYTF. The chain is built from TRBV30 and TRBJ1-2, with 9 bases lining up with TRBD1. Trimming cost V 0 bases and J 10 bases; bases outside gene matches: 21. Germline CDR1 reads GTSNPN; CDR2 reads SVGIG (reference sequence). This CDR3 has 18 amino acids. The whole variable domain, filled in from reference TRBV30 and TRBJ1-2, reads SQTIHQWPATLVQPVGSPLSLECTVEGTSNPNLYWYRQAAGRGLQLLFYSVGIGQISSEVPQNLSASRPQDRQFILSSKKLLLSDSGFYLCAWSVDRVMGQGTNDYTFGSGTRLTVV.

This chain links TRBV27 with TRBJ1-6; 7 bases are a match to TRBD1. The length of the CDR3 is 14 residues. V shed 6 bases, J shed 5 bases, and the junction held 4 bases outside the gene matches. Germline values: CDR1 MNHEY, CDR2 SMNVEV (reference sequence). The DNA for the CDR3 is TGTGCCAGCAGGGGGACAGCTAATAATTCACCCCTCCACTTT. Amino acid sequence: CASRGTANNSPLHF.

V gene TRBV6-6 combines with J gene TRBJ2-7, with D perhaps TRBD1 (6 bases). Germline CDR1 and CDR2: MNHNY and SVGAGI (reference sequence). Trimming shortened V by 6 bases and J by 6 bases, and 15 bases separated the two germline ends. This CDR3 comprises 13 residues. CDR3: CASSTGYSGEQYF. The CDR3 bases are TGTGCCAGCAGCACAGGGTACTCAGGCGAGCAGTACTTC.

The chain carries TRBV5-1 and TRBJ1-1; TRBD1 aligns across 8 bases. This CDR3 has 16 amino acids. The V segment lost 4 bases and the J segment 4 bases; nucleotides outside the gene matches: 12. The germline CDR1 and CDR2 sequences are SGHRS and YFSETQ. CDR3 DNA: TGCGCCAGCAGCCCGGGACAGGATTTCACGGGCACTGAAGCTTTCTTT. Its translation: CASSPGQDFTGTEAFF.

V usage is TRBV7-9 and J usage is TRBJ1-1; 7 bases are a match to TRBD1. Looked up from germline, CDR1 is SEHNR and CDR2 is FQNEAQ (reference sequence). After removal of 5 bases from V and 6 bases from J, the junction contained 15 bases not matched to a gene. The CDR3 loop spans 16 amino acids. This CDR3 reads CASSPNTDRVVPEAFF. The CDR3 DNA follows: TGTGCCAGCAGCCCTAACACCGACAGGGTCGTACCTGAAGCTTTCTTT.

This sequence joins TRBV28 and TRBJ2-5, with 7 bases identical to TRBD1. Germline CDR1 reads MDHEN; CDR2 reads SYDVKM. The V gene end was trimmed by 10 bases and the J gene end by 5 bases; junction bases not matched to a gene: 13. The length of the CDR3 is 14 residues. The CDR3 coding sequence is TGTGCCATCTCTTCGACAGGGTCGGGGGAGACCCAGTACTTC. Its translation is CAISSTGSGETQYF.

The chain couples TRBV5-5 to TRBJ2-1, with TRBD2 identical over 14 bases. J was trimmed by 5 bases and V by 3 bases; bases with no gene match: 4. CDR3 length: 16 amino acids. The germline gives CDR1 SGHKS, CDR2 YYEKEE (reference sequence). The CDR3 region has the DNA TGTGCCAGCAGCTCACGACTAGCGGGAGGGGACAATGAGCAGTTCTTC. Amino acids: CASSSRLAGGDNEQFF.

CDR3 protein: CATMAPVRYRAYGYTF. CDR3 DNA sequence: TGTGCCACCATGGCCCCGGTCCGGTACAGGGCCTATGGCTACACCTTC. This rearrangement joins TRBV24-1 to TRBJ1-2, with D possibly being TRBD1 (6 bases). Trimming pared 8 bases from V and 4 bases from J, leaving 22 bases between. The CDR3 consists of 16 residues. From germline, CDR1 is KGHDR and CDR2 SFDVKD.

The chain couples TRBV7-6 to TRBJ2-7; 9 bases are shared with TRBD1. Trimming cost V 5 bases and J 6 bases; bases outside gene matches: 20. Germline loops: CDR1 SGHVS, CDR2 FNYEAQ. This CDR3 comprises 18 residues. Written as DNA, the CDR3 is TGTGCCAGCAGCCCTCGACCGGGACAGGGCTTTTCGTTTTGCGAGCAGTACTTC. Amino acids: CASSPRPGQGFSFCEQYF.

The rearrangement uses TRBV30 and TRBJ2-4, with a possible D match to TRBD2 (6 bases). This CDR3 contains 14 residues. The V end lost 0 bases, the J end lost 0 bases, and 6 bases lay between the germline ends. The germline V gene encodes CDR1 GTSNPN and CDR2 SVGIG (reference sequence). The CDR3 DNA reads TGTGCCTGGAGTGTAGCGGGAGCCAAAAACATTCAGTACTTC. As protein: CAWSVAGAKNIQYF. Full variable domain (outside the CDR3, taken from reference TRBV30 and TRBJ2-4): SQTIHQWPATLVQPVGSPLSLECTVEGTSNPNLYWYRQAAGRGLQLLFYSVGIGQISSEVPQNLSASRPQDRQFILSSKKLLLSDSGFYLCAWSVAGAKNIQYFGAGTRLSVL.

This chain connects TRBV30 to TRBJ1-2; unclear D gene. There are 11 residues in the CDR3. Trimming took 0 bases from V and 7 from J, leaving 6 bases between them. The germline gives CDR1 GTSNPN, CDR2 SVGIG (reference sequence). The CDR3 sequence: CAWSVAAGYTF. Here the CDR3 DNA reads TGTGCCTGGAGTGTGGCCGCTGGCTACACCTTC.

This clone was found once. The gene calls are TRBV19 and TRBJ2-1; TRBD1 agrees at 9 bases. Germline CDR1 and CDR2: LNHDA and SQIVND (reference sequence). V was clipped by 8 bases and J by 4 bases; unmatched bases: 12. This CDR3 is 16 amino acids long. In nucleotides, the CDR3 is TGTGCCAGTGGATTATCTGAGACAGGGGGATACAATGAGCAGTTCTTC. Amino acids: CASGLSETGGYNEQFF.

The chain has TRBV5-1 and TRBJ1-1; 7 positions match TRBD1. The CDR3 has 15 amino acids. Trimming at V came to 5 bases and at J to 6 bases, leaving 13 bases not matched to a gene. Germline CDR1 and CDR2: SGHRS and YFSETQ. The CDR3 reads CASSSPGQKESEAFF. In nucleotides, the CDR3 is TGCGCCAGCAGTTCCCCGGGACAGAAAGAATCTGAAGCTTTCTTT.

The chain uses TRBV6-5 and TRBJ2-1, with D unresolved. Germline V gene lookup returns CDR1 MNHEY and CDR2 SVGAGI. Trimming removed 4 bases at V and 2 bases at J, with 6 bases between. The CDR3 is made up of 13 amino acids. This CDR3 reads CASSSQTYNEQFF. In DNA form, the CDR3 reads TGTGCCAGCAGTTCACAGACCTACAATGAGCAGTTCTTC.

In this sample, this clone turned up once. The J gene is TRBJ2-7, the V gene TRBV2; maybe TRBD2 (7 bases). Germline values: CDR1 SNHLY, CDR2 FYNNEI. The V end lost 3 bases, the J end lost 4 bases, and 25 bases lay between the germline ends. The CDR3 spans 18 residues. The CDR3 reads CASSEDVGAGDKSYEQYF. The CDR3 coding sequence is TGTGCCAGCAGTGAGGACGTCGGGGCGGGGGACAAATCATACGAGCAGTACTTC.

Comment on this clone: The same CDR3 can be traced to other DNA sequences in this sample. The chain is built from TRBV10-3 and TRBJ2-7; 10 bases are a match to TRBD1. Germline lookup yields CDR1 ENHRY and CDR2 SYGVKD. CDR3 size: 14 residues. The junction had 3 bases not matched to a gene; V was cut back by 3 bases and J by 4 bases. The CDR3 loop reads CAISEGQGGYEQYF. The CDR3 nucleotides read TGTGCCATCAGTGAAGGACAGGGGGGGTACGAGCAGTACTTC.

This sequence joins TRBV5-4 and TRBJ2-1; the match to TRBD1 covers 7 bases. CDR3 size: 15 residues. Germline trimming cut 3 bases from V and 5 bases from J; bases unmatched to any gene: 8. The germline V gene has CDR1 SGHNT and CDR2 YYREEE (reference sequence). CDR3 region: CASSSGQSRDNEQFF. The CDR3 region has the DNA TGTGCCAGCAGCTCGGGACAGTCGAGGGACAATGAGCAGTTCTTC.

The rearrangement links TRBV11-3 to TRBJ2-5, with TRBD2 as a possible D gene (5 bases). The ends were cut back, 2 bases at V and 7 bases at J, with 11 bases in the middle. The CDR3 loop spans 13 amino acids. Germline V lookup: CDR1 SGHNT, CDR2 YENEEA. The CDR3 reads CASSLTGWGTQYF. The CDR3 nucleotides are TGTGCCAGCAGCTTAACGGGGTGGGGGACCCAGTACTTC.

The chain links TRBV5-1 to TRBJ1-1, with a tentative D call TRBD1 (5 bases). Trimming removed 2 bases from V and 7 bases from J, with 12 bases in between. CDR1 and CDR2 (germline): SGHRS, YFSETQ. This CDR3 is 13 amino acids long. CDR3 sequence: CASSFPQGGEAFF. In DNA form, the CDR3 reads TGCGCCAGCAGCTTCCCCCAGGGAGGTGAAGCTTTCTTT.

This clone showed up just once. The CDR3 loop reads CATSDGSGGVPNEQFF. As DNA, the CDR3 is TGTGCCACCAGTGACGGGAGCGGGGGAGTTCCCAATGAGCAGTTCTTC. The chain joins TRBV24-1 to TRBJ2-1, with 8 nucleotides matching TRBD2. V dropped 4 bases and J dropped 6; count of bases not matched to a gene: 10. Per germline, CDR1 KGHDR and CDR2 SFDVKD. CDR3 length: 16 amino acids.

The rearrangement links TRBV6-5 to TRBJ1-2; tentatively, D is TRBD1 (5 bases). The CDR3 is 15 residues long. Germline V gives CDR1 MNHEY, CDR2 SVGAGI. V was trimmed by 6 bases and J by 4 bases, leaving 18 bases between them. In nucleotides, the CDR3 is TGTGCCAGCAGGCCGGGACTTATGGCGGTCTATGGCTACACCTTC. Protein sequence: CASRPGLMAVYGYTF.

The chain joins TRBV12-3 or TRBV12-4 to TRBJ2-1; no firm D call. Between the trimmed V and J ends, which lost 2 bases and 9 bases, there was a span of 5 bases. The CDR3 is made up of 11 amino acids. This CDR3 is CASSLFREQFF. The CDR3 DNA follows: TGTGCCAGCAGTTTATTCCGTGAGCAGTTCTTC.

The rearrangement joins TRBV5-1 to TRBJ2-1; possibly TRBD1 for D (6 bases). The germline V gene has CDR1 SGHRS and CDR2 YFSETQ. Trimming removed 7 bases from V and 0 bases from J, with 11 bases in between. The CDR3 has 14 amino acids. DNA for the CDR3: TGCGCCAGCGCAGGGGTGAGCTCCTACAATGAGCAGTTCTTC. This gives the protein CASAGVSSYNEQFF.

This clone was found a few times. This rearrangement joins TRBV14 to TRBJ2-7; possibly TRBD1 for D (6 bases). V lost 3 bases to trimming and J lost 5 bases, with 20 bases between them. From germline, CDR1 is SGHDN and CDR2 FVKESK. This CDR3 contains 16 residues. CDR3 nucleotides: TGTGCCAGCAGCCATGTAAAGCCCCAGGGGCTCCACGAGCAGTACTTC. It translates to CASSHVKPQGLHEQYF.

The chain links TRBV16 to TRBJ1-1, with TRBD1 matching 7 bases. Germline CDR1 and CDR2: KGHSY and FQNENV. CDR3 length equals 15 residues. The V and J ends lost 4 bases and 1 base, in that order; junction bases with no gene match: 6. In nucleotides, the CDR3 is TGTGCCAGCAGCCTTTCAGGGGGGTGGAACACTGAAGCTTTCTTT. Translated, it gives CASSLSGGWNTEAFF. The full variable domain, completed using reference TRBV16 and TRBJ1-1, is GEEVAQTPKHLVRGEGQKAKLYCAPIKGHSYVFWYQQVLKNEFKFLISFQNENVFDETGMPKERFSAKCLPNSPCSLEIQATKLEDSAVYFCASSLSGGWNTEAFFGQGTRLTVV.

This rearrangement joins TRBV28 to TRBJ2-3, with 7 positions matching TRBD2. Trimming at V came to 2 bases and at J to 9 bases, leaving 2 bases not matched to a gene. This CDR3 has 12 amino acids. CDR1 is MDHEN and CDR2 is SYDVKM in the germline V gene. CDR3 amino acids: CASSLAGETQYF. Written as DNA, the CDR3 is TGTGCCAGCAGTTTAGCGGGAGAGACGCAGTATTTT.